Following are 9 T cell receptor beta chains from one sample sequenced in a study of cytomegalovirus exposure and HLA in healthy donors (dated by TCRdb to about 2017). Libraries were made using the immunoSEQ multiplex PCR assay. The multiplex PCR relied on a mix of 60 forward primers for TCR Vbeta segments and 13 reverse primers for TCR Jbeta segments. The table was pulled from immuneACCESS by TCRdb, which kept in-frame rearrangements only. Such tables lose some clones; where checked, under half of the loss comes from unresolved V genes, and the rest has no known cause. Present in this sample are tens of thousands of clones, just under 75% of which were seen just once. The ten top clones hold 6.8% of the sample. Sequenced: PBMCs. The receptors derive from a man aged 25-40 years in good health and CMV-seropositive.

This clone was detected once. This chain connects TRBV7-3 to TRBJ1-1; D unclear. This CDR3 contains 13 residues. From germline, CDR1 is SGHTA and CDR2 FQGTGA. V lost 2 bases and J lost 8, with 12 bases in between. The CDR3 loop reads CASSLLGGGEAFF. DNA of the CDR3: TGTGCCAGCAGCTTATTAGGTGGCGGCGAAGCTTTCTTT. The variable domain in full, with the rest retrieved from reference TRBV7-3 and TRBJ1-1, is GAGVSQTPSNKVTEKGKYVELRCDPISGHTALYWYRQSLGQGPEFLIYFQGTGAADDSGLPNDRFFAVRPEGSVSTLKIQRTERGDSAVYLCASSLLGGGEAFFGQGTRLTVV.

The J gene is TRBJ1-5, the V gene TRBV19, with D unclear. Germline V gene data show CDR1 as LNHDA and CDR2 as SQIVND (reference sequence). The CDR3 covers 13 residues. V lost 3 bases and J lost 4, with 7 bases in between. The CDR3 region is CASSITGNQPQHF. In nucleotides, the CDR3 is TGTGCCAGTAGTATCACGGGGAATCAGCCCCAGCATTTT.

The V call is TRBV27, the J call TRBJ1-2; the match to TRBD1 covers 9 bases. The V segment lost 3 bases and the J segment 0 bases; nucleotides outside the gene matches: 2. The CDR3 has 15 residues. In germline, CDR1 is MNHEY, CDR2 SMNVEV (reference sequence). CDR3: CASSFGQGTNYGYTF. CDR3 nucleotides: TGTGCCAGCAGTTTCGGACAGGGGACTAACTATGGCTACACCTTC.

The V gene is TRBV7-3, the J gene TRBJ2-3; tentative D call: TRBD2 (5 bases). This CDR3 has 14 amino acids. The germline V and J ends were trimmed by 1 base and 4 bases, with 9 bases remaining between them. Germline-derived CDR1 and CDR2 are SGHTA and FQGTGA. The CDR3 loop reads CASSLRWEPDTQYF. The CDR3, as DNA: TGTGCCAGCAGCTTAAGATGGGAGCCAGATACGCAGTATTTT.

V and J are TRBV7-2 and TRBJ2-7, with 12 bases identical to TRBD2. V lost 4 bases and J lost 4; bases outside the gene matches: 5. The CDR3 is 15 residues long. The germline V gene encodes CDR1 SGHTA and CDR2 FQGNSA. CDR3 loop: CASSSSGRETYEQYF. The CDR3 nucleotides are TGTGCCAGCAGCTCTAGCGGGAGGGAAACGTACGAGCAGTACTTC.

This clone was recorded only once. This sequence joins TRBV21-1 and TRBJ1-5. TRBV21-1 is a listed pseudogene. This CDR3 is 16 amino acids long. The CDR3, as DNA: TGTGCCAGCAGCATCCCGGACAGGCCGGGGGGGAAGCCCCAGCATTTT. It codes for CASSIPDRPGGKPQHF.

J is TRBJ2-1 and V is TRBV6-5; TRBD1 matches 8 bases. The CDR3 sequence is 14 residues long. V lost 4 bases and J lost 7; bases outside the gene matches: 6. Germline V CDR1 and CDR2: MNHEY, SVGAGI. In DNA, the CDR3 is TGTGCCAGCAGTTTAATCTGGACAGGGAATGAGCAGTTCTTC. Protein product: CASSLIWTGNEQFF.

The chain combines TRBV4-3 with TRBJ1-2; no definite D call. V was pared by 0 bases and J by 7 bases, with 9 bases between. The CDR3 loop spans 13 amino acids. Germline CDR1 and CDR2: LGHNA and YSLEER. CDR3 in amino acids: CASSQEEGSGYTF. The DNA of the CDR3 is TGCGCCAGCAGCCAAGAGGAGGGTAGTGGCTACACCTTC.

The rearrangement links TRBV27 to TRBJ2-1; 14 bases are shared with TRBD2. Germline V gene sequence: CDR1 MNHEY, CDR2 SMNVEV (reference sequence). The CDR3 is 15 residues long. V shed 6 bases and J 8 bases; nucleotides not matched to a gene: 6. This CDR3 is CASSRGLAGGYEQFF. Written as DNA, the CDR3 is TGTGCCAGCAGCCGAGGACTAGCGGGGGGCTATGAGCAGTTCTTC.